These 13 T cell receptor beta chains were all obtained from the same sample, sequenced in a study of tumor-infiltrating lymphocytes in primary liver carcinoma. Blood RNA was derived from unsorted whole blood, and germline DNA was extracted too. Constant-region priming of around 530 ng total RNA yielded TCR beta cDNA. TCR beta libraries came from three nested multiplex PCR rounds using slightly modified ARM-PCR. TRBV1-TRBV30 forward primers and a C-beta reverse primer were used in the first two PCR rounds, which each ran for nine to ten cycles. One entry per CDR3 protein results from TCRdb running MiXCR on the multiplex PCR reads. The profile shows 300,000 to 350,000 distinct CDR3 sequences, around 50% of them singletons. Material for sequencing was peripheral blood. The source is a woman aged 25 to 39 with primary liver carcinoma and hepatitis B virus infection.

Concerning this clonotype: Relative to the germline gene, one junction end is altered; a read error may explain this. This chain connects TRBV29-1 to TRBJ2-2, with 9 bases that match TRBD1. Germline V CDR1 and CDR2: SQVTM, ANQGSEA. This CDR3 has 13 amino acids. The CDR3 loop reads CSSNDRGTGELLF. CDR3 sequence (DNA): TGCAGCTCAAACGACAGGGGGACCGGGGAGTTGTTATTT.

This clonotype has a handful of counts. Sequence at one end of the junction differs from germline and may be a read error. The chain uses TRBV12-3 or TRBV12-4 and TRBJ1-1; D remains ambiguous. This CDR3 has 13 residues. CDR3 in amino acids: CASSPIDYTGAFF. CDR3 in DNA: TGTGCCAGCAGTCCAATCGACTACACTGGAGCTTTCTTT.

The sample holds many counts of this clonotype. J is TRBJ1-1 and V is TRBV29-1, with a possible D match to TRBD1 (6 bases). V was clipped by 6 bases and J by 4 bases, with 15 bases between them. The CDR3 has 13 residues. CDR1 is SQVTM and CDR2 is ANQGSEA in the germline V gene. The CDR3 reads CSVNRAGATEAFF. CDR3 coding DNA: TGCAGCGTAAACAGGGCAGGGGCCACTGAAGCTTTCTTT.

This clonotype was seen ten or more times. The chain employs TRBV12-3 or TRBV12-4 and TRBJ1-5; 7 bases map to TRBD1. Germline trimming cut 3 bases from V and 5 bases from J; bases unmatched to any gene: 7. This CDR3 is 15 amino acids long. This chain's CDR3 is CASSLTQGRDQPQHF. DNA of the CDR3: TGTGCCAGCAGTTTGACACAGGGGAGGGATCAGCCCCAGCATTTT.

Of note for this clonotype: At one boundary the junction diverges from the germline segment, which might be a read error. This chain joins TRBV29-1 and TRBJ2-3, with D perhaps matching TRBD1 (6 bases). The CDR3 extends over 14 amino acids. Germline CDR1 SQVTM, CDR2 ANQGSEA. The CDR3 region is CSGTTGLGTDTRYF. The CDR3 DNA reads TGCAGCGGTACCACAGGGTTGGGCACAGATACGCGGTATTTT.

As concerns this clonotype: A read error may explain this, as a much larger clone is one base away. This chain connects TRBV12-3 or TRBV12-4 to TRBJ2-2, with D unclear. This CDR3 region has 14 residues. V lost 4 bases to trimming and J lost 1 base, with 7 bases between them. CDR3 in amino acids: CASSSDQNTGELFF. CDR3 in DNA: TGTGCCAGCAGTTCAGATCAGAACACCGGGGAGCTGTTTTTT.

Comments on this clonotype: Given a much more abundant clone one base away, this may be a read error. This sequence joins TRBV29-1 and TRBJ2-3; D remains unclear. With 2 bases removed from V and 11 bases from J, the gap between germline ends came to 17 bases. CDR1 SQVTM and CDR2 ANQGSEA come from the germline V gene. This CDR3 is 13 amino acids long. The CDR3 reads CSVELADGLGQYF. CDR3 in DNA: TGCAGCGTTGAATTGGCGGATGGCCTCGGGCAGTATTTT.

V is TRBV12-3 or TRBV12-4 and J is TRBJ1-5; possible D gene TRBD1, 6 bases. V was clipped by 7 bases and J by 6 bases, with 13 bases between them. The CDR3 is 13 amino acids. The DNA for the CDR3 is TGTGCCAGCACTACAGGGACGACTCAGCCCCAGCATTTT. Translation gives CASTTGTTQPQHF.

In the case of this clonotype: A much larger clone sits a single nucleotide away, making a read error possible. The chain carries TRBV6-6 and TRBJ1-4; a possible D gene is TRBD1 (6 bases). The ends were cut back, 7 bases at V and 4 bases at J, with 19 bases in the middle. In germline, CDR1 is MNHNY, CDR2 SVGAGI (reference sequence). CDR3 length equals 16 residues. The CDR3 loop is CASTKMKGQFNEKLFF. The CDR3 region has the DNA TGTGCCAGCACCAAAATGAAAGGACAGTTTAATGAAAAACTGTTTTTT.

Regarding this clonotype: This may stem from a read error, because a much larger clone lies one nucleotide away. CDR3 loop: CASIFGITYEQYF. The CDR3, as DNA: TGTGCCAGCATCTTTGGGATTACCTACGAGCAGTACTTC. The chain carries TRBV7-8 and TRBJ2-7; the D is unclear. Trimming removed 7 bases at V and 2 bases at J, with 12 bases between. The length of the CDR3 is 13 residues. Per the germline V gene, CDR1 is SGHVS and CDR2 is FQNEAQ.

Of note for this clonotype: The CDR3 ends on some other residue instead of the conserved phenylalanine or tryptophan, so this is likely a read error. The chain uses TRBV7-9 and TRBJ2-3; D is unresolved. The germline V gene encodes CDR1 SEHNR and CDR2 FQNEAQ (reference sequence). The CDR3 is made up of 15 amino acids. V lost 1 base and J lost 2, with 10 bases in between. For the CDR3, the DNA is TGTGCCAGCAGCTTAGAAGGTAGTTCCACAGATACGCAGTATTTA. It specifies CASSLEGSSTDTQYL.

The gene calls are TRBV4-1 and TRBJ2-7; D may correspond to TRBD1 or TRBD2 (5 bases each). Germline V gene sequence: CDR1 MGHRA, CDR2 YSYEKL. The CDR3 consists of 14 residues. V was trimmed by 5 bases and J by 1 base, leaving 12 bases between them. The CDR3 reads CASSVPGPSYEQYF. The CDR3 coding sequence is TGCGCCAGCAGCGTTCCGGGACCTTCCTACGAGCAGTACTTC.

Concerning this clonotype itself: Lacking the conserved final phenylalanine or tryptophan, this CDR3 likely reflects a read error. This chain joins TRBV11-2 and TRBJ2-7; no clear D gene. Germline CDR1 is SGHAT and CDR2 is FQNNGV. The CDR3 covers 14 residues. CDR3 nucleotide sequence: TGTGCCGGCAGCATATCCGGGTCAGCTTCCGAGCAGTACTTG. It specifies CAGSISGSASEQYL.